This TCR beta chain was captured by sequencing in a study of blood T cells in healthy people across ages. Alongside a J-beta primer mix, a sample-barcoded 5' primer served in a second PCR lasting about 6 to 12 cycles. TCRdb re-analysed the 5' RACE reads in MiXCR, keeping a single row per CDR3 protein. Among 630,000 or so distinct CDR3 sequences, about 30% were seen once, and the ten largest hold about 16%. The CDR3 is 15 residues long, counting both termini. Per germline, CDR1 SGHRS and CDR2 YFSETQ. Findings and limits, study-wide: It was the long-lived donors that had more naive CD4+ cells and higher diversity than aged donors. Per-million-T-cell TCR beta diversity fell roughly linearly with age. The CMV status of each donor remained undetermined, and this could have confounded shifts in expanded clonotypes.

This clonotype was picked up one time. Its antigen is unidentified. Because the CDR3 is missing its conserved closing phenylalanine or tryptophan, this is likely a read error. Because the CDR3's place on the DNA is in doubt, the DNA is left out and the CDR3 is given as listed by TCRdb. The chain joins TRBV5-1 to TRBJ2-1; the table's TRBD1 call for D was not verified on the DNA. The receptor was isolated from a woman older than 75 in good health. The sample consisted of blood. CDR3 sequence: CASSPDRVGGYTFGS.